This T cell receptor (beta chain) is from a study of blood T cells in healthy people across ages. General study findings and limits: Measured against age, TCR beta diversity per million T cells decreased in a roughly linear manner. Percentage of naive T cells showed a strong correlation with TCR beta diversity. Among long-lived donors, naive CD4+ cells were more numerous and diversity higher than in aged donors.

Sample-barcoded 5' priming and a J-beta primer mix drove a second PCR of about 7 to 12 cycles. TCRdb ran MiXCR on the 5' RACE reads and lists one entry per CDR3 protein. The table has more than 1,400,000 distinct CDR3 sequences, roughly 45% seen once. Donors were systemically healthy Caucasian individuals from Russia aged about 6 to 100 years. Trimming stripped 5 bases from V and 2 bases from J, with 9 bases between. The CDR3 consists of 14 residues. With regard to this clonotype: Its antigen remains unidentified.

The sample consisted of blood. The clonotype comes from a woman between 18 and 30 years old in good health. The chain couples TRBV12-3 or TRBV12-4 to TRBJ1-4; no clear D gene. CDR3 loop: CASSVEATNEKLFF. CDR3 DNA: TGTGCCAGCAGTGTAGAGGCGACTAATGAAAAACTGTTTTTT.